A single sample is the source of the 30 T cell receptor beta chains below, sequenced in a study of shared clonotypes between healthy human individuals. Selected positively for CCR7 and CD45RO-negative, naive CD8 cells excluded terminally differentiated effector memory CD45RA+ cells. Produced via immunoSEQ multiplex PCR; TCRdb's table is partial and in-frame only. The sample has some 2.1 million clones, approximately 94% seen once. The sample consisted of naive CD8+ T cells sorted from blood. These receptors originate from a man aged 18-30 years in good health.

This clone was seen a single time. This chain uses TRBV19 with TRBJ2-4; 7 positions agree with TRBD1. The CDR3 length is 15 residues. Germline values: CDR1 LNHDA, CDR2 SQIVND (reference sequence). With V trimmed by 6 bases and J by 0 bases, 5 bases remained unmatched. CDR3 sequence: CASSVGTVAKNIQYF. The DNA for the CDR3 is TGTGCCAGTAGCGTCGGGACAGTAGCCAAAAACATTCAGTACTTC.

The count of this clone is one. The chain has TRBV6-5 and TRBJ2-2; a weak D match, TRBD2 (6 bases). The germline V gene has CDR1 MNHEY and CDR2 SVGAGI. The CDR3 consists of 12 residues. V was shortened by 9 bases and J by 3 bases, with 8 bases between the two germline ends. CDR3 bases: TGTGCCAGTGGCGGGGACACCGGGGAGCTGTTTTTT. It yields the protein CASGGDTGELFF.

With regard to this clone: The identical CDR3 is also encoded by other nucleotide sequences in the sample. DNA for the CDR3: TGTGCCAGCAGCCTGGGGCCCACAGATACGCAGTATTTT. It codes for CASSLGPTDTQYF. J is TRBJ2-3 and V is TRBV28, with a weak D call TRBD1 (5 bases). The CDR3 has 13 amino acids. Deletions cut 6 bases from V and 2 bases from J, with 9 bases between. Germline V CDR1 and CDR2: MDHEN, SYDVKM.

The chain combines TRBV5-6 with TRBJ2-2; tentative D call: TRBD2 (6 bases). Trimming stripped 3 bases from V and 2 bases from J, with 11 bases between. Per the germline V gene, CDR1 is SGHDT and CDR2 is YYEEEE. CDR3 length: 15 residues. The CDR3 nucleotides are TGTGCCAGCAGCTGGGGGACTCTTAACACCGGGGAGCTGTTTTTT. Translated: CASSWGTLNTGELFF.

This chain joins TRBV4-3 and TRBJ1-1, with a possible D match to TRBD1 (6 bases). The CDR3 loop spans 17 amino acids. The ends were cut back, 0 bases at V and 0 bases at J, with 14 bases in the middle. Germline V gene sequence: CDR1 LGHNA, CDR2 YSLEER. The CDR3 protein is CASSQDTYGTLNTEAFF. The CDR3, as DNA: TGCGCCAGCAGCCAAGATACATATGGGACATTGAACACTGAAGCTTTCTTT.

This chain connects TRBV5-6 to TRBJ1-2; the match to TRBD1 covers 8 bases. The CDR3 extends over 15 amino acids. Germline V gives CDR1 SGHDT, CDR2 YYEEEE. With V trimmed by 3 bases and J by 5 bases, 9 bases remained unmatched. CDR3 sequence reads: CASSSWTGIRYGYTF. As DNA, the CDR3 is TGTGCCAGCAGCTCCTGGACAGGGATACGGTATGGCTACACCTTC. Based on the CDR3 plus reference TRBV5-6 and TRBJ1-2, the full variable domain is DAGVTQSPTHLIKTRGQQVTLRCSPKSGHDTVSWYQQALGQGPQFIFQYYEEEERQRGNFPDRFSGHQFPNYSSELNVNALLLGDSALYLCASSSWTGIRYGYTFGSGTRLTVV.

The chain links TRBV5-6 to TRBJ1-5; no definite D call. CDR1 and CDR2 from the germline V gene are SGHDT and YYEEEE. The V end lost 1 base, the J end lost 3 bases, and 5 bases lay between the germline ends. This CDR3 is built from 13 residues. CDR3 amino acids: CASSLTANQPQHF. In DNA form, the CDR3 reads TGTGCCAGCAGCTTGACAGCCAATCAGCCCCAGCATTTT.

On this clone itself: A read error may produce the germline difference seen at one junction end. This chain links TRBV4-1 with TRBJ1-6; a possible D gene is TRBD1 (5 bases). This CDR3 has 17 amino acids. Germline-derived CDR1 and CDR2 are MGHRA and YSYEKL. The CDR3 nucleotides read TGCGCCAGCAACCAAGTCTCTCCGGGGCCCTATAATTCACCCCTCCACTTT. Its protein is CASNQVSPGPYNSPLHF.

The rearrangement links TRBV28 to TRBJ2-4; TRBD2 might be the D (6 bases). V was trimmed by 2 bases and J by 3 bases, leaving 8 bases between them. The CDR3 contains 14 residues. Looked up from germline, CDR1 is MDHEN and CDR2 is SYDVKM. CDR3 sequence: CASSLTGVKNIQYF. For the CDR3, the DNA is TGTGCCAGCAGTTTAACGGGGGTCAAAAACATTCAGTACTTC.

The chain recombines TRBV5-8 with TRBJ1-5; no firm D call. The germline V gene has CDR1 SGHTS and CDR2 YDEGEE. The CDR3 spans 16 residues. The V end lost 4 bases, the J end lost 11 bases, and 25 bases lay between the germline ends. The DNA of the CDR3 is TGTGCCAGCAGCCCCCTAGAGGGTTGGGATATCCCTACCCAGCATTTT. Amino acids: CASSPLEGWDIPTQHF.

V and J are TRBV7-9 and TRBJ2-1; a possible D gene is TRBD1 (6 bases). The CDR3 sequence is 11 residues long. Germline CDR1 reads SEHNR; CDR2 reads FQNEAQ (reference sequence). The V and J ends lost 11 bases and 9 bases respectively, with 14 bases between them. The CDR3 sequence is CAGEDRGEQFF. The CDR3 coding sequence is TGTGCCGGTGAGGACAGAGGTGAGCAGTTCTTC.

The gene calls are TRBV10-3 and TRBJ2-6; unclear D gene. CDR1 is ENHRY and CDR2 is SYGVKD in the germline V gene. CDR3 length: 17 residues. Trimming stripped 8 bases from V and 0 bases from J, with 17 bases between. The CDR3 region has the DNA TGTGCCATCCGACCTCAGGCTGAATCCTCTGGGGCCAACGTCCTGACTTTC. Translating it yields CAIRPQAESSGANVLTF.

The chain joins TRBV5-1 to TRBJ2-7; D may be TRBD1 (6 bases). The CDR3 extends over 14 amino acids. Trimming shortened V by 7 bases and J by 4 bases, and 18 bases separated the two germline ends. The V gene's germline CDR1 is SGHRS and CDR2 YFSETQ. CDR3 in DNA: TGCGCCAGCTTCAACCCACAGGGTTCGTACGAGCAGTACTTC. This encodes CASFNPQGSYEQYF.

V usage is TRBV27 and J usage is TRBJ1-1, with D unresolved. V was clipped by 5 bases and J by 3 bases, with 13 bases between them. The CDR3 runs to 14 residues. Germline values: CDR1 MNHEY, CDR2 SMNVEV (reference sequence). The CDR3, as DNA: TGTGCCAGCAGTCTTAACCCGGGGTACACTGAAGCTTTCTTT. Protein product: CASSLNPGYTEAFF.

This clone was observed a single time. V gene TRBV2 combines with J gene TRBJ2-7, with 7 positions matching TRBD2. The ends lost 4 bases at V and 4 bases at J; junction bases unmatched: 7. Germline V gene lookup returns CDR1 SNHLY and CDR2 FYNNEI. This CDR3 comprises 14 residues. CDR3 sequence: CASSGWEGLYEQYF. The CDR3 DNA follows: TGTGCCAGCAGTGGGTGGGAGGGCCTATACGAGCAGTACTTC. Looking up the rest from reference TRBV2 and TRBJ2-7 gives the full variable domain: EPEVTQTPSHQVTQMGQEVILRCVPISNHLYFYWYRQILGQKVEFLVSFYNNEISEKSEIFDDQFSVERPDGSNFTLKIRSTKLEDSAMYFCASSGWEGLYEQYFGPGTRLTVT.

The chain recombines TRBV27 with TRBJ2-3; 7 bases map to TRBD2. V dropped 5 bases and J dropped 3; count of bases not matched to a gene: 11. The germline gives CDR1 MNHEY, CDR2 SMNVEV (reference sequence). The CDR3 runs 16 residues. The CDR3 spells CASSTIKRGGTDTQYF. The CDR3 DNA follows: TGTGCCAGCAGTACCATTAAGCGGGGAGGGACAGATACGCAGTATTTT.

The chain has TRBV5-4 and TRBJ2-3; possible D gene TRBD2, 6 bases. CDR1 is SGHNT and CDR2 is YYREEE in the germline V gene (reference sequence). Trimming removed 3 bases at V and 3 bases at J, with 14 bases between. The CDR3 sequence is 15 residues long. CDR3 residues: CASSSPSVGTDTQYF. In DNA, the CDR3 is TGTGCCAGCAGCTCCCCTAGCGTAGGGACAGATACGCAGTATTTT.

This rearrangement joins TRBV19 to TRBJ2-1, with D perhaps TRBD1 or TRBD2 (6 bases each). The germline V gene encodes CDR1 LNHDA and CDR2 SQIVND (reference sequence). Trimming removed 3 bases from V and 5 bases from J, with 11 bases in between. The CDR3 is made up of 14 amino acids. DNA for the CDR3: TGTGCCAGTAGTATGGGGGGCCGGAACAATGAGCAGTTCTTC. Amino acids: CASSMGGRNNEQFF.

Regarding this clone: This CDR3 is also generated by other DNA sequences in the sample. This rearrangement joins TRBV9 to TRBJ2-3; possible D gene TRBD1, 6 bases. Germline CDR1 and CDR2: SGDLS and YYNGEE. V shed 0 bases and J shed 0 bases, with 8 bases lying between them. The CDR3 is 15 amino acids. CDR3 sequence (DNA): TGTGCCAGCAGCGTAGAGGGGGTTAGCACAGATACGCAGTATTTT. Encoded protein: CASSVEGVSTDTQYF.

Concerning this clone itself: Other nucleotide sequences in the sample specify the same CDR3. CDR3 coding DNA: TGTGCCAGCAGCTTGGATGGCAGCTCCTACGAGCAGTACTTC. Its protein product is CASSLDGSSYEQYF. This chain links TRBV5-4 with TRBJ2-7, with unresolved D. V lost 0 bases to trimming and J lost 0 bases, with 7 bases between them. Germline V gene sequence: CDR1 SGHNT, CDR2 YYREEE (reference sequence). The CDR3 loop spans 14 amino acids.

V usage is TRBV27 and J usage is TRBJ2-1, with a tentative D call TRBD2 (5 bases). Germline values: CDR1 MNHEY, CDR2 SMNVEV (reference sequence). This CDR3 spans 14 amino acids. Trimming stripped 5 bases from V and 0 bases from J, with 8 bases between. The CDR3 nucleotides read TGTGCCAGCAGTATCGGGGTCTCCTACAATGAGCAGTTCTTC. It encodes CASSIGVSYNEQFF.

V usage is TRBV7-6 and J usage is TRBJ2-5, with TRBD2 matching over 10 bases. The V gene's germline CDR1 is SGHVS and CDR2 FNYEAQ. This CDR3 comprises 16 residues. V dropped 5 bases and J dropped 4; count of bases not matched to a gene: 10. The CDR3 here is CASSILSGGPGETQYF. The CDR3 DNA follows: TGTGCCAGCAGCATCCTTAGCGGGGGGCCGGGAGAGACCCAGTACTTC.

This clone showed up just once. The chain is built from TRBV29-1 and TRBJ1-1; 8 bases are a match to TRBD1. V lost 3 bases to trimming and J lost 12 bases; unmatched junction nucleotides: 6. CDR3 size: 11 residues. From germline, CDR1 is SQVTM and CDR2 ANQGSEA. The CDR3 coding sequence is TGCAGCGTTGATGAGGGACAGGCTACTTTCTTT. Translated: CSVDEGQATFF.

The chain links TRBV12-5 to TRBJ1-5; 8 nucleotides line up with TRBD1. J was trimmed by 4 bases and V by 1 base; bases with no gene match: 12. Germline V CDR1 and CDR2: LGHNT, FRNRAP. The CDR3 loop spans 18 amino acids. The CDR3 sequence is CASGLDPWTGRGNQPQHF. Written as DNA, the CDR3 is TGTGCTAGTGGTTTGGATCCGTGGACAGGGCGAGGTAATCAGCCCCAGCATTTT. Based on the CDR3 plus reference TRBV12-5 and TRBJ1-5, the full variable domain is DARVTQTPRHKVTEMGQEVTMRCQPILGHNTVFWYRQTMMQGLELLAYFRNRAPLDDSGMPKDRFSAEMPDATLATLKIQPSEPRDSAVYFCASGLDPWTGRGNQPQHFGDGTRLSIL.

A remark on this clone: Other DNA sequences within the sample encode an identical CDR3. The chain is built from TRBV11-2 and TRBJ2-7; D is undetermined. Germline loops: CDR1 SGHAT, CDR2 FQNNGV. CDR3 length: 14 amino acids. The V end was cut by 5 bases, the J end by 0 bases, with 11 bases between. CDR3 in amino acids: CASSLGPNSYEQYF. The CDR3 nucleotides read TGTGCCAGCAGCCTCGGACCGAACTCCTACGAGCAGTACTTC.

This rearrangement joins TRBV4-1 to TRBJ2-3, with TRBD2 identical over 10 bases. This CDR3 comprises 17 residues. Looked up from germline, CDR1 is MGHRA and CDR2 is YSYEKL. V gave up 0 bases and J gave up 7 bases; unmatched junction bases: 10. CDR3 coding DNA: TGCGCCAGCAGCCAAGAGTTGTCTAGCGGGGGTCTATATACGCAGTATTTT. Its protein product is CASSQELSSGGLYTQYF.

The chain links TRBV13 to TRBJ2-1; 8 bases agree with TRBD1. Trimming cost V 1 base and J 8 bases; bases outside gene matches: 13. The CDR3 sequence is 17 residues long. In germline, CDR1 is PRHDT, CDR2 FYEKMQ (reference sequence). The CDR3: CASSLELGQELNDEQFF. In DNA form, the CDR3 reads TGTGCCAGCAGCTTAGAGTTGGGACAGGAACTAAATGATGAGCAGTTCTTC.

The rearrangement joins TRBV10-2 to TRBJ2-5; D is unclear. Germline values: CDR1 WSHSY, CDR2 SAAADI. This CDR3 spans 12 amino acids. Trimming stripped 4 bases from V and 5 bases from J, with 8 bases between. The CDR3 is CASSGPGETQYF. CDR3 in DNA: TGCGCCAGCAGTGGTCCAGGTGAGACCCAGTACTTC.

This chain links TRBV13 with TRBJ2-2; the match to TRBD2 covers 10 bases. This CDR3 is 17 amino acids long. V was clipped by 4 bases and J by 2 bases; unmatched bases: 7. CDR1 is PRHDT, CDR2 FYEKMQ, per germline (reference sequence). CDR3 coding DNA: TGTGCCAGCAGCTCCAACCTAGCGGGAGAAAACACCGGGGAGCTGTTTTTT. Translated, it gives CASSSNLAGENTGELFF.

The rearrangement uses TRBV9 and TRBJ2-1; 11 bases align to TRBD2. The germline V gene encodes CDR1 SGDLS and CDR2 YYNGEE. CDR3 length: 16 residues. The V and J ends lost 3 bases and 4 bases, in that order; junction bases with no gene match: 6. The CDR3 bases are TGTGCCAGCAGCGCCGAACTAGCGGGAGCGTACAATGAGCAGTTCTTC. This gives the protein CASSAELAGAYNEQFF.